These T cell receptor beta chains were read from a single sample in a study of T cells after yellow fever vaccination. MiXCR, run by TCRdb on the 5' RACE reads, gives a single entry per CDR3 protein. The sample includes fewer than 350,000 distinct CDR3 sequences, 4% to 5.5% seen only once; the top ten take roughly 21%. Sequencing used PBMCs, obtained 15 days after the yellow fever booster vaccination. The receptors were gathered from a man aged 18 to 29 who received the YFV17D yellow fever vaccine. Both conserved end residues are part of each CDR3.

V	J	CDR3
TRBV7-9	TRBJ2-4	CASSLATLAKNIQYF
TRBV5-4	TRBJ1-2	CASSLKDRTAYYGYTF
TRBV29-1	TRBJ1-1	CTGLRNTEAFF
TRBV5-1	TRBJ1-2	CASSLRGQDYGYTF
TRBV18	TRBJ2-3	CASSPQGANTDTQYF
TRBV3-1	TRBJ1-5	CASSPGTYQPQHF
TRBV12-5	TRBJ1-3	CAWRGTGNTIYF
TRBV9	TRBJ2-3	CASSVDWTSGGPDTDTQYF
TRBV11-2	TRBJ2-5	CASSLGGGIRETQYF
TRBV20-1	TRBJ1-6	CSARRRDGSRAGNSPLHF
TRBV27	TRBJ2-7	CASSFGPLSYEQYF
TRBV6-5	TRBJ1-4	CASSRADRAEKLFF
TRBV6-5	TRBJ1-6	CASSSLPQGDSPLHF
TRBV12-3/TRBV12-4	TRBJ2-1	CASSPDPSHEQFF
TRBV5-1	TRBJ2-1	CASSGRGEDYNEQFF
TRBV5-6	TRBJ2-5	CASSFGWRETQYF
TRBV7-6	TRBJ2-1	CASSLYGLPSYNEQFF
TRBV12-3/TRBV12-4	TRBJ2-5	CASSFWDGREETQYF
TRBV5-1	TRBJ2-5	CASSSTGQGTQYF
TRBV7-6	TRBJ2-5	CASSPGEGGPETQYF
TRBV11-2	TRBJ1-5	CASSRQGHQPQHF
TRBV6-2/TRBV6-3	TRBJ1-6	CASSLGTGFRNSPLHF
TRBV10-3	TRBJ2-7	CAIKPTAKVHEQYF
TRBV5-1	TRBJ2-1	CASSLALPREQFF
TRBV9	TRBJ1-1	CASSALDRVGTEAFF
TRBV7-9	TRBJ2-2	CASFPDSNTGELFF
TRBV5-1	TRBJ2-3	CASGNQGSDTQYF
TRBV7-9	TRBJ2-5	CASRGGARETQYF
TRBV24-1	TRBJ1-1	CATSDRRTGDVTEAFF
TRBV4-1	TRBJ2-1	CASSQEMSGGWNEQFF
TRBV5-6	TRBJ2-5	CASSLLGVQTQYF
TRBV30	TRBJ1-5	CAWSLRGNQPQHF
TRBV5-1	TRBJ2-3	CASSPAVFTENTQYF
TRBV20-1	TRBJ1-1	CSGKGHAANTEAFF
TRBV5-1	TRBJ2-3	CASMRGYTDTQYF
TRBV24-1	TRBJ2-5	CATSDSGPFGETQYF
TRBV12-5	TRBJ2-1	CASGLTGTGNYEQFF
TRBV20-1	TRBJ2-3	CSARDRGQWTQYF
TRBV12-3/TRBV12-4	TRBJ2-1	CASSFGGSRSYNEQFF
TRBV10-3	TRBJ1-6	CAISESTGSVPPLHF
TRBV6-5	TRBJ1-1	CASRPFNIEAEAFF
TRBV5-1	TRBJ2-3	CASSLAVQRYTDTQYF
TRBV4-3	TRBJ2-2	CASSQDSGTDLTGELFF
TRBV3-1	TRBJ2-7	CASSPDLGYEQYF
TRBV5-1	TRBJ2-1	CASSLEPNNEQFF
TRBV5-6	TRBJ2-7	CASSLNYEQYF
TRBV19	TRBJ2-1	CASSIDSSGLGHNEQFF
TRBV6-5	TRBJ1-5	CASKGGRGQPQHF